This T cell receptor (beta chain) was profiled in a study of T-cell reconstitution after alpha-beta-depleted transplantation in children. Notes on the study in general: Reportedly, alpha-beta T cells present about two months post-transplant originated from several hundred expanded clones of graft origin. At the one-year point after transplant, T-cell counts and TCRbeta diversity were found to come mostly from T cells that had been newly produced. Surviving recipient cells, namely T cells and thymic progenitors, were the source of high day-60 TCRbeta diversity in some patients.

Regarding this clonotype: Its antigen is as yet unknown.

A library of TCRbeta sequences, prepared with unique molecular identifiers, was generated. TCRdb used MiXCR to reprocess the PCR reads, holding one entry per CDR3 protein. The profile shows about 260,000 distinct CDR3 sequences, roughly 8.2% of them singletons. This clonotype originated in a male patient younger than 18 who had a stem cell transplant for acute lymphoblastic leukemia, so the T cells may come from the graft donor. This specimen consisted of PBMCs, mostly from graft donor cells, obtained 180 days after TCRalphabeta/CD19-depleted stem cell transplant.

In DNA form, the CDR3 reads TGTGCCAGCAGCCGGGACAGCGGGTCCTACGAGCAGTACTTC. Translated: CASSRDSGSYEQYF. The chain combines TRBV12-3 or TRBV12-4 with TRBJ2-7; a weak D match, TRBD1 (7 bases). The CDR3 sequence is 14 residues long. The V end was cut by 6 bases, the J end by 1 base, with 13 bases between.